This T cell receptor (beta chain) stems from a study of beta chain features in type 1 diabetes. Across the study: Analysis included 107,917,701 sorted cells drawn from all samples. General study results and limits: At VDJ recombination sites, type 1 diabetes patients had fewer insertions and more deleted nucleotides. People with Type 1 diabetes carried modestly yet significantly shorter TCRB CDR3s in all four CD4+ subsets. Any HLA type influence on TCRB rearrangement was left unresolved here.

This clone has just a few counts. Its antigen is currently unknown. Since all of the isolated RNA was reverse transcribed, expressed TCRB transcripts were what got sequenced. Here immunoSEQ multiplex PCR was the method, and the copy in TCRdb shows in-frame clones only, minus some. This sample carries 200,000 to 250,000 clones, over 12% of them seen once, and the ten largest clones take about 0.027%. CDR1 is MNHEY, CDR2 SMNVEV, per germline (reference sequence). The trim removed 2 bases at V and 2 bases at J, leaving 7 bases unmatched. The CDR3 loop spans 18 amino acids. Sequenced: naive CD4+ T cells from blood. The J gene is TRBJ2-7, the V gene TRBV27; 15 bases are a match to TRBD2. The receptor was isolated from a woman between 40 and 55 years old in good health. The CDR3 here is CASSLGPGLAGGTYEQYF. Written as DNA, the CDR3 is TGTGCCAGCAGTTTAGGACCGGGACTAGCGGGGGGCACCTACGAGCAGTACTTC.